This T cell receptor beta chain was sequenced for a study of CD8+CD57+ T cells in acquired aplastic anemia. Study-wide background: Sorted CD4+ plus CD8+ cells gave DNA averaging about 3 ug. General observations from the study: Patients versus controls showed no significant CD8+ Simpson's diversity difference. Twenty-nine shared CD8+ CDR3s appeared highly expressed within patients' immunodominant clones.

This clonotype was detected a few times. What it recognizes is unknown. The V end lost 6 bases, the J end lost 7 bases, and 15 bases lay between the germline ends. This CDR3 is built from 14 residues. Template material for TCR beta VDJ and CDR3 profiling consisted of genomic DNA. Using its own MiXCR run on the reads, TCRdb lists one record per CDR3 protein. Among under 500,000 distinct CDR3 sequences listed, around 33% were seen once. In patients chosen for sequencing, flow cytometry had shown CD8+CD57+ cell expansion. Patients were treatment-naive when blood was sampled. The V call is TRBV12-3 or TRBV12-4, the J call TRBJ1-4; D gene ambiguous. The clonotype originates from a human donor with aplastic anemia. The specimen was sorted CD4+, CD8+, or CD8+CD57+ T cells (not recorded which) from PBMCs. The CDR3 sequence: CASSPSRMGEKLFF. The CDR3 bases are TGTGCCAGCAGCCCGAGTAGGATGGGTGAAAAACTGTTTTTT.